This T cell receptor (beta chain) appears in the sequencing data of a study of PD-1 blockade in classical Hodgkin lymphoma (dated by TCRdb to 2018 to 2020). Study-wide context: Nivolumab dosing was 3 mg/kg intravenously every 2 weeks, continuing until either disease progression or unacceptable toxicity. The study used TCR beta sequencing and CyTOF to define a peripheral blood immune signature of response to PD-1 blockade in classical Hodgkin lymphoma. Findings and caveats that apply to the study as a whole: Baseline TCR diversity was reported to be lower in newly diagnosed patients than in healthy donors and to be lower still in relapsed/refractory patients. The study was limited to a single clinical trial cohort, and causes of repertoire differences, possibly disease activity or prior therapy, remained undefined. Patients starting nivolumab less than 1 year after ASCT had lower diversity and were excluded from later analyses to avoid confounding by immune reconstitution. By C4D1, a significant rise was seen in CD4+ TCR diversity but not in CD8+ TCR diversity (p=0.0027 vs p=0.16), and the rise was most apparent among complete responders (p=0.02). Among trial patients, those achieving complete response had baseline diversity similar to that of newly diagnosed patients, while diversity was significantly lower in partial responders and progressors.

Ends trimmed: V by 6 bases, J by 1 base; bases unmatched to a gene: 6. Reading the germline V gene (reference sequence) gives CDR1 LNHDA and CDR2 SQIVND. Including cysteine and phenylalanine, the CDR3 has 16 amino acids. Only the CDR3 region is kept as DNA, spanning 48 bases read in frame from base 1. The time point label, read with the paper, signifies: cycle 4 day 1 (C4D1), after 5 to 7 weeks of nivolumab. All trial patients had relapsed after autologous stem cell transplantation, with cohorts A, B and C differing in prior brentuximab vedotin exposure. A total of over 50 patients with relapsed/refractory classical Hodgkin lymphoma made up the trial cohort, and each patient's best overall response was complete response, partial response or progressive disease. Trial patients were treated with single-agent nivolumab in the multi-cohort phase II CheckMate 205 trial. An independent review committee assessed best overall response by applying the 2007 International Working Group response criteria. Trial PBMCs were collected immediately before nivolumab initiation (C1D1) and during therapy at cycle 2 day 1 and cycle 4 day 1. After peripheral blood was drawn into 8 mL Vacutainer Cell Preparation Tubes, PBMCs were isolated by centrifugation and then cryopreserved.

Genomic DNA was isolated using the Qiagen DNeasy kit from unsorted PBMCs as well as from negatively selected CD4+ and CD8+ fractions. TCR beta CDR3 regions were amplified by immunoSEQ multiplex PCR using primers annealing to V and J segments. A synthetic immune receptor repertoire was used to minimize amplification bias, and any residual bias was removed computationally once sequencing was done. Turning to the authors' computational methods: Custom Python scripts were used to quantify repertoire diversity as the Shannon entropy index. The unsorted, CD4+ and CD8+ repertoires were each analyzed separately, with the exception of combined analyses, where CD4+ and CD8+ sequences were merged in silico. Clonal expansion was defined as at least a 2-fold frequency increase after treatment relative to C1D1, with a pseudocount of 0.5 for undetected baseline clones. Singleton clones were defined as clones with 0 or 1 copy at C1D1, and non-singleton clones were defined as clones with 2 or more copies. Clones expanded in unsorted samples were assigned a CD4+, CD8+ or unknown annotation through matching of protein sequences in sorted samples from the same patient. Wilcoxon tests on paired samples were used to test diversity changes from C1D1 to C4D1. TCRdb stores this immuneACCESS table with in-frame sequences only. Part of the clones is absent; in the studies checked, under half of the shortfall reflects unresolved V genes, and no reason is known for the rest. That table furnishes V, J and clone size, whereas the DNA furnished D and trimming. Present in this sample are 17,000 or so clones, about four fifths of which were seen just once. The top ten constitute approximately 13% of the sample.

About this clone: Its antigen specificity is not known. Base qualities were left out, and no much larger clone turns up one base away.

The V and J segments used are TRBV19 and TRBJ2-5, with TRBD2 identical over 12 junction bases. This material consisted of peripheral blood mononuclear cells (PBMCs), taken before the fourth cycle of nivolumab. The TCR was taken from a human donor with classical Hodgkin lymphoma. The CDR3 region reads CASSLWTSGIQETQYF. The DNA sequence is given as TGTGCCAGTAGCTTATGGACTAGCGGGATCCAAGAGACCCAGTACTTC.